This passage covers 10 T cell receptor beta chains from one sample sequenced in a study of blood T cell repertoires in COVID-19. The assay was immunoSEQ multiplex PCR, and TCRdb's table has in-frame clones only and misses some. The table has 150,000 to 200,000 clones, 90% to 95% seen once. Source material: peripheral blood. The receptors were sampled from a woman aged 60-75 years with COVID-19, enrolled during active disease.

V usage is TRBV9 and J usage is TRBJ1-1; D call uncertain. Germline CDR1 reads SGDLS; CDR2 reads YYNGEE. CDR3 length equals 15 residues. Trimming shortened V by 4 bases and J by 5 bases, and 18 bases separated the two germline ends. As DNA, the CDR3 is TGTGCCAGCAGCAAGCCGGACGGGAGAGGGACTGAAGCTTTCTTT. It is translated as CASSKPDGRGTEAFF.

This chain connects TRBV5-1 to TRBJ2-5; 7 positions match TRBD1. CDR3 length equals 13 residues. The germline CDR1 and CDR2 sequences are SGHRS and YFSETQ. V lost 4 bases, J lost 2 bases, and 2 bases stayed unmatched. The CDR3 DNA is TGCGCCAGCAGCCCGGGACAGCAAGAGACCCAGTACTTC. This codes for CASSPGQQETQYF. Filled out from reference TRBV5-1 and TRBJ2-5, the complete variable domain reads KAGVTQTPRYLIKTRGQQVTLSCSPISGHRSVSWYQQTPGQGLQFLFEYFSETQRNKGNFPGRFSGRQFSNSRSEMNVSTLELGDSALYLCASSPGQQETQYFGPGTRLLVL.

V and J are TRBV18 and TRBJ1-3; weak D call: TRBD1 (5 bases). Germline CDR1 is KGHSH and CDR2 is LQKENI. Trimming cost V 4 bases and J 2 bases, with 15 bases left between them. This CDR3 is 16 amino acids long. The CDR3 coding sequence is TGTGCCAGCTCACGGGATTCGGGACTCCCTGGAAACACCATATATTTT. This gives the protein CASSRDSGLPGNTIYF.

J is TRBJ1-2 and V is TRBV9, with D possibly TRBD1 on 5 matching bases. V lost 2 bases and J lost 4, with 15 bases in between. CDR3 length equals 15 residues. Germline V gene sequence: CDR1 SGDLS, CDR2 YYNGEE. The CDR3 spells CASSVGLGAPYGYTF. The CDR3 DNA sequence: TGTGCCAGCAGCGTGGGACTAGGGGCCCCCTATGGCTACACCTTC.

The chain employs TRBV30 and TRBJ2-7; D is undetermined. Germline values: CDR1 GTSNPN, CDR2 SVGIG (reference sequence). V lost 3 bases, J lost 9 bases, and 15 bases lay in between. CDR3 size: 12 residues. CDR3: CAWSLRFSRQYF. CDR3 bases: TGTGCCTGGAGCCTCCGCTTCAGTCGGCAGTACTTC. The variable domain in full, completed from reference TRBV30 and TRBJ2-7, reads SQTIHQWPATLVQPVGSPLSLECTVEGTSNPNLYWYRQAAGRGLQLLFYSVGIGQISSEVPQNLSASRPQDRQFILSSKKLLLSDSGFYLCAWSLRFSRQYFGPGTRLTVT.

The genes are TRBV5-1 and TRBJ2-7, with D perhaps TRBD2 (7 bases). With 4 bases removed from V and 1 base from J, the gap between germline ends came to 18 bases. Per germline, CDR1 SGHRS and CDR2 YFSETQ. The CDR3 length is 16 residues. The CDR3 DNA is TGCGCCAGCAGCGCGGGGGCGTTGGACGGTTCCTACGAGCAGTACTTC. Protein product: CASSAGALDGSYEQYF. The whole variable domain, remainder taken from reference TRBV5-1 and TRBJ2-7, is KAGVTQTPRYLIKTRGQQVTLSCSPISGHRSVSWYQQTPGQGLQFLFEYFSETQRNKGNFPGRFSGRQFSNSRSEMNVSTLELGDSALYLCASSAGALDGSYEQYFGPGTRLTVT.

CDR3: CASSGRQGNEAFF. The CDR3 DNA is TGTGCCAGCAGCGGACGACAGGGGAATGAAGCTTTCTTT. The chain links TRBV9 to TRBJ1-1, with 8 nucleotides matching TRBD1. J lost 7 bases, V lost 3 bases, and 5 bases had no gene match. The length of the CDR3 is 13 residues. From germline, CDR1 is SGDLS and CDR2 YYNGEE.

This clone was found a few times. CDR3 sequence reads: CASSGFRTNEKLFF. The CDR3 DNA sequence: TGTGCCAGCTCGGGGTTCAGAACTAATGAAAAACTGTTTTTT. The chain uses TRBV19 and TRBJ1-4; no definite D call. CDR1 is LNHDA, CDR2 SQIVND, per germline (reference sequence). CDR3 size: 14 residues. V shed 9 bases and J shed 1 base, with 12 bases lying between them.

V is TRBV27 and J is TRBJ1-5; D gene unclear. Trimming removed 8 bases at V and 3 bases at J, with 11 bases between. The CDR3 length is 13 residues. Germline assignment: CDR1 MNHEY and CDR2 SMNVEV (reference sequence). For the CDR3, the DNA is TGTGCCAGCGCCAGGAGGGTCAATCAGCCCCAGCATTTT. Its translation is CASARRVNQPQHF.

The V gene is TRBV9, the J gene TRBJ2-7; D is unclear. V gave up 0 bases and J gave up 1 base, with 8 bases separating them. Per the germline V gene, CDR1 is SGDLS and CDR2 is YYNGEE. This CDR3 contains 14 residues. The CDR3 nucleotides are TGTGCCAGCAGCGTAGCTCCCGTTTCCTACGAGCAGTACTTC. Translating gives CASSVAPVSYEQYF.